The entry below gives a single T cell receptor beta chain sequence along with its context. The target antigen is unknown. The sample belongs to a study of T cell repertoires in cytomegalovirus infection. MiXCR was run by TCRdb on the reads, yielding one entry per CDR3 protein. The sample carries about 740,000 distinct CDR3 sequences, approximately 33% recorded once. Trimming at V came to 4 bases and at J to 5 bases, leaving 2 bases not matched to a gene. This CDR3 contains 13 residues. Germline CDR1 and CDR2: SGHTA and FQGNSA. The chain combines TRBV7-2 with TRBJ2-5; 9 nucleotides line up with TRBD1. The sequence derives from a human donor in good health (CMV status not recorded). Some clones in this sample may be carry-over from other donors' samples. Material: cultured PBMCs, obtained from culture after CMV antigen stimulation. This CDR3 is CASSWDRVETQYF. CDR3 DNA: TGTGCCAGCAGCTGGGACAGGGTGGAGACCCAGTACTTC.